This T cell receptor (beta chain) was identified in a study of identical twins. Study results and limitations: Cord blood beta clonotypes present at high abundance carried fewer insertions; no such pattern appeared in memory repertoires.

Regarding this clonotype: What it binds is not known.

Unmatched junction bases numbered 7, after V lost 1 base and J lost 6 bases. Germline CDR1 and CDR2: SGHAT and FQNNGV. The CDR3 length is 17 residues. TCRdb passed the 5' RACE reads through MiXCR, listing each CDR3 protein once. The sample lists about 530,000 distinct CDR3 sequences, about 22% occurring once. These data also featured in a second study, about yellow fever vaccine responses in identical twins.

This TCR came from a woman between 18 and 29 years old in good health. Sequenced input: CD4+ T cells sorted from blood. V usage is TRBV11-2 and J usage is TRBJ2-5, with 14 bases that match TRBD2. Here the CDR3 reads CASSLGGLAGVLKTQYF. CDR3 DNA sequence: TGTGCCAGCAGCTTAGGGGGACTAGCGGGAGTTCTGAAGACCCAGTACTTC. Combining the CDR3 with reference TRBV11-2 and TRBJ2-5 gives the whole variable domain EAGVAQSPRYKIIEKRQSVAFWCNPISGHATLYWYQQILGQGPKLLIQFQNNGVVDDSQLPKDRFSAERLKGVDSTLKIQPAKLEDSAVYLCASSLGGLAGVLKTQYFGPGTRLLVL.